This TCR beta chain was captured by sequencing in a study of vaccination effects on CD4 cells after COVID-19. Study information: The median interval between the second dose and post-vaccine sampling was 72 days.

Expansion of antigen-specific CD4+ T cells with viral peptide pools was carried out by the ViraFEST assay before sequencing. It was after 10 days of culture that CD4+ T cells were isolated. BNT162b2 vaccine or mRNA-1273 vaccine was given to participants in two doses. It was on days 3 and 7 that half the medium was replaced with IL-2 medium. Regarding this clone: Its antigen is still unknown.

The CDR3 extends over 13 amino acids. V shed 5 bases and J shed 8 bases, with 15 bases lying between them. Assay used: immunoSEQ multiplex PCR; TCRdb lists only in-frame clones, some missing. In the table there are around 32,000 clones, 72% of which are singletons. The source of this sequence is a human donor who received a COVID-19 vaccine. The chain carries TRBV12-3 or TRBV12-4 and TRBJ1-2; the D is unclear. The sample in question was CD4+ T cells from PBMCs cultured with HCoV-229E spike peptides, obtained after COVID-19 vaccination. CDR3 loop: CASSTSRASGYTF. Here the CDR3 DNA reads TGTGCCAGCAGTACATCTCGGGCAAGCGGCTACACCTTC.